This T cell receptor beta chain is drawn from a study of resident and recirculating memory T cells in vitiligo. Study-level background: Epidermis came from shave biopsies of lesional and nonlesional sites, plus PBMCs. Study-wide results and caveats: Different lesions suggested infiltration by different T cell clones.

Details on this clone: Antigen specificity is unknown.

No vitiligo treatment was given during the prior three months. Nonlesional sites lay at least 2 cm from the nearest depigmented macule. Method: immunoSEQ multiplex PCR; TCRdb's copy keeps in-frame clones and lacks some. Counted here are over a hundred clones, 75% to 95% occurring once; the ten biggest clones make up 17%. Per the germline V gene, CDR1 is SNHLY and CDR2 is FYNNEI. Unmatched junction bases numbered 12, after V lost 6 bases and J lost 7 bases. The CDR3 is 17 amino acids. Material for sequencing was non-lesional skin. As to subset: normal-appearing skin under Wood's lamp, at least 2 cm from depigmented macule. The J gene is TRBJ1-6, the V gene TRBV2; TRBD1 matches at 10 bases. The TCR originated in a male donor with vitiligo. The CDR3: CASRTTGTGVLNSPLHF. The CDR3 DNA reads as TGTGCCAGCAGGACGACCGGGACAGGGGTCCTGAATTCACCCCTCCACTTT.